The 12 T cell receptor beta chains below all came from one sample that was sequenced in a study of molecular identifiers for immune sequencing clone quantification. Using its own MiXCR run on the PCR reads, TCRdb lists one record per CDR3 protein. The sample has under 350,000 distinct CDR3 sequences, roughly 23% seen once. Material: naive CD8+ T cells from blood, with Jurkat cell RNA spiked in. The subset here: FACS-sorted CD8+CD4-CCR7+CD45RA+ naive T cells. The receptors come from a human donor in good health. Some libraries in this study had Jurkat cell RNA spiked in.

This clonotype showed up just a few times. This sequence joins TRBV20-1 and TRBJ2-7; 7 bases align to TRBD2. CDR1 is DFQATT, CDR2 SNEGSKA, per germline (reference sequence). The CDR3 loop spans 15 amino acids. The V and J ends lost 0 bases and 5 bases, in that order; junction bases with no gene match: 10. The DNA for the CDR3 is TGCAGTGCTAGAGATGGAGCTAGCGGTTCGAACGAGCAGTACTTC. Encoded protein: CSARDGASGSNEQYF.

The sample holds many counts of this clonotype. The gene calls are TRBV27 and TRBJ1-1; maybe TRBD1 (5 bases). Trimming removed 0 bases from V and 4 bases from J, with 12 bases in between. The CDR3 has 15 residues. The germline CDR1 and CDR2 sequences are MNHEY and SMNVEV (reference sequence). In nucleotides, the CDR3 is TGTGCCAGCAGTTTATCAGGGGCTCTCGGCACTGAAGCTTTCTTT. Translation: CASSLSGALGTEAFF.

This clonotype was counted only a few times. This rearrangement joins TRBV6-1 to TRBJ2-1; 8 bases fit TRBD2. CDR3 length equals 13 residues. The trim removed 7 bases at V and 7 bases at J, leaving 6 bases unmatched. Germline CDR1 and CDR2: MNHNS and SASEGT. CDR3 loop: CASTAGARNEQFF. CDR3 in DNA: TGTGCCAGCACAGCGGGGGCAAGGAATGAGCAGTTCTTC.

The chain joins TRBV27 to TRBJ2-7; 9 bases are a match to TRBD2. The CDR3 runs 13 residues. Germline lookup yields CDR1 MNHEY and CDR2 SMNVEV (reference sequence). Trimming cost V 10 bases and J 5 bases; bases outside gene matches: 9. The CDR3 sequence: CATRLAGGDEQYF. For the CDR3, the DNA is TGTGCCACGCGTCTGGCGGGAGGGGACGAGCAGTACTTC.

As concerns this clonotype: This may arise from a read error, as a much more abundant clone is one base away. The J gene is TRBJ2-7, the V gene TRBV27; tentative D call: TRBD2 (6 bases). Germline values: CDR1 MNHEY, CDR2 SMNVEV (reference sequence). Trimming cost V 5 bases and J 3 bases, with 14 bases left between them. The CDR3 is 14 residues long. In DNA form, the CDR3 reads TGTGCCAGCAGTCCCGGGAGAGCCAACTACGAGCAGTACTTC. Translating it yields CASSPGRANYEQYF.

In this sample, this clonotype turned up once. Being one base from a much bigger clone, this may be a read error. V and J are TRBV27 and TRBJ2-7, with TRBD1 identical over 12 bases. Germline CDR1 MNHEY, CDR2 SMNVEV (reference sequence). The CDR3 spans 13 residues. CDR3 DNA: TGTGCCAGCAGTTGGGACAGGGGGCGTGAGCAGCACTTC. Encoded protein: CASSWDRGREQHF.

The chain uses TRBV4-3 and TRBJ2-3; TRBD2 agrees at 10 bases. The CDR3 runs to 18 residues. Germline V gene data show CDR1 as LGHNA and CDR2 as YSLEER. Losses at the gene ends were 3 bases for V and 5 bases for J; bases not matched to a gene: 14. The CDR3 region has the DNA TGCGCCAGCAGCCATGTGTTGAGCGGGAGGGCCATTGGAGATACGCAGTATTTT. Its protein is CASSHVLSGRAIGDTQYF.

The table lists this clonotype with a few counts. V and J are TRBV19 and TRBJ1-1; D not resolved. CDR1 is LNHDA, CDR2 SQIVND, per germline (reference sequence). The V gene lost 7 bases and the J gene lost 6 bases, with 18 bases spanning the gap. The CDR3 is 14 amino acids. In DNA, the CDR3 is TGTGCCAGTAATGCCGGTCTGGTCGGGGCTGAAGCTTTCTTT. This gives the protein CASNAGLVGAEAFF.

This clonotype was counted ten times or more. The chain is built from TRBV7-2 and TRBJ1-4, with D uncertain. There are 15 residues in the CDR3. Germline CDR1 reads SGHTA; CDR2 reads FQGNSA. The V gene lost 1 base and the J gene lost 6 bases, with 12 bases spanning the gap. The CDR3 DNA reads TGTGCCAGCAGCTTAGTGTCAGGTTGGGATGAAAAACTGTTTTTT. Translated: CASSLVSGWDEKLFF.

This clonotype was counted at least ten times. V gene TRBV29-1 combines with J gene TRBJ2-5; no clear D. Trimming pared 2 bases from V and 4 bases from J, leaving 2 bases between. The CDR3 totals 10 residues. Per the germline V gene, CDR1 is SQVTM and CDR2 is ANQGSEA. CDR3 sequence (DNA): TGCAGCGTTGAAACAGAGACCCAGTACTTC. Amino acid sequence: CSVETETQYF.

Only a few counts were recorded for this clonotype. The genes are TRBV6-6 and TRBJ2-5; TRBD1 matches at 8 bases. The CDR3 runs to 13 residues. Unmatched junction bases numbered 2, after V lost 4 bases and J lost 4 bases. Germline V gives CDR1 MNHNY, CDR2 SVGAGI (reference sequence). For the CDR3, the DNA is TGTGCCAGCAGTTGGACAGGGTCAGAGACCCAGTACTTC. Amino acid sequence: CASSWTGSETQYF.

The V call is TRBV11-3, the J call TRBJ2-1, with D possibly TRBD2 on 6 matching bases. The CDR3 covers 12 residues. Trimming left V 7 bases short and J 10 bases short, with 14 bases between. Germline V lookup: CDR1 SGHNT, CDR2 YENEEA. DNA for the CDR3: TGTGCCAGCACCACGGGACTCCAGGAGCAGTTCTTC. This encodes CASTTGLQEQFF.